This record concerns one T cell receptor (beta chain) sequence. Its antigen is still unknown. Libraries were prepared by immunoSEQ multiplex PCR; TCRdb keeps only in-frame clonotypes and omits some of them. Of under 85,000 clones listed, approximately 82% were seen once; the top ten hold roughly 5.1%. Per the germline V gene, CDR1 is SGDLS and CDR2 is YYNGEE. Trimming shortened V by 0 bases and J by 7 bases, and 14 bases separated the two germline ends. CDR3 size: 15 residues. This sample stems from a study of PD-1 blockade in mismatch repair-deficient tumors. Overall study: Patients had approximately 12 mismatch repair-deficient cancer types, all previously treated and progressing.

Mismatch repair deficiency was confirmed in all patients, by PCR or immunohistochemistry. Study conclusions and caveats: Tumor-resident clones, often absent from pretreatment blood, expanded after pembrolizumab and then contracted.

Here the sequenced sample was peripheral blood, taken 2 weeks after starting pembrolizumab. This rearrangement joins TRBV9 to TRBJ2-1; D is possibly TRBD2 (6 bases). The TCR comes from an adult with mismatch repair-deficient cancer. Here the CDR3 DNA reads TGTGCCAGCAGCGTAGGAGGGCGGGACGGGAATGAGCAGTTCTTC. Its translation: CASSVGGRDGNEQFF.